One sample yielded the 13 T cell receptor beta chains listed below, sequenced in a study of blood T cells in healthy people across ages. Together with a sample-barcoded 5' primer, a J-beta primer mix was included in a second PCR lasting about 6 to 11 cycles. MiXCR, applied by TCRdb to the 5' RACE reads, yields one record per CDR3 protein. The repertoire consists of about 690,000 distinct CDR3 sequences, with roughly 43% occurring once and the leading ten covering about 30%. What was sequenced was blood. All receptors derive from an older man in good health.

J is TRBJ2-7 and V is TRBV7-2; a weak D match, TRBD1 (6 bases). V was shortened by 1 base and J by 4 bases, with 14 bases between the two germline ends. This CDR3 is built from 15 residues. The germline V gene encodes CDR1 SGHTA and CDR2 FQGNSA. Written as DNA, the CDR3 is TGTGCCAGCAGCTTAGGAGGGGGTGCCGTATACGAGCAGTACTTC. It yields the protein CASSLGGGAVYEQYF.

This clonotype was observed a handful of times. The rearrangement joins TRBV28 to TRBJ2-6; the match to TRBD1 covers 7 bases. V lost 5 bases to trimming and J lost 1 base; unmatched junction nucleotides: 5. The CDR3 loop spans 16 amino acids. From germline, CDR1 is MDHEN and CDR2 SYDVKM. The CDR3 here is CASSPQGFSGANVLTF. The DNA of the CDR3 is TGTGCCAGCAGTCCACAGGGGTTTTCTGGGGCCAACGTCCTGACTTTC. Combining the CDR3 with reference TRBV28 and TRBJ2-6 gives the whole variable domain DVKVTQSSRYLVKRTGEKVFLECVQDMDHENMFWYRQDPGLGLRLIYFSYDVKMKEKGDIPEGYSVSREKKERFSLILESASTNQTSMYLCASSPQGFSGANVLTFGAGSRLTVL.

The J gene is TRBJ1-1, the V gene TRBV6-2 or TRBV6-3; tentative D call: TRBD1 (6 bases). This CDR3 contains 15 residues. Germline CDR1 and CDR2: MNHEY and SVGEGT. V was shortened by 2 bases and J by 0 bases, with 10 bases between the two germline ends. CDR3 residues: CASSYQGRMNTEAFF. The CDR3, as DNA: TGTGCCAGCAGTTACCAGGGGCGGATGAACACTGAAGCTTTCTTT.

The chain employs TRBV13 and TRBJ2-7; D not resolved. Per germline, CDR1 PRHDT and CDR2 FYEKMQ (reference sequence). This CDR3 region has 14 residues. Trimming pared 4 bases from V and 2 bases from J, leaving 12 bases between. The CDR3 is CASSSDPGAYEQYF. The CDR3 DNA reads TGTGCCAGCAGCTCGGATCCGGGCGCCTACGAGCAGTACTTC.

This clonotype showed up many times. The chain recombines TRBV27 with TRBJ1-2; perhaps TRBD1 as D (5 bases). The CDR3 covers 15 residues. With 6 bases removed from V and 7 bases from J, the gap between germline ends came to 21 bases. From germline, CDR1 is MNHEY and CDR2 SMNVEV (reference sequence). In DNA, the CDR3 is TGTGCCAGCAGCCCCGCGGCGCAGGGAGGCGGTGGCTACACCTTC. It yields the protein CASSPAAQGGGGYTF.

The V gene is TRBV5-1, the J gene TRBJ2-2, with unresolved D. The CDR3 loop spans 15 amino acids. V shed 1 base and J shed 1 base, with 8 bases lying between them. Germline V lookup: CDR1 SGHRS, CDR2 YFSETQ. CDR3 nucleotides: TGCGCCAGCAGCTTGAATCGACAGAACACCGGGGAGCTGTTTTTT. Translated, it gives CASSLNRQNTGELFF.

The chain carries TRBV29-1 and TRBJ1-1; no definite D call. This CDR3 spans 11 amino acids. Trimming removed 8 bases at V and 6 bases at J, with 13 bases between. The germline V gene has CDR1 SQVTM and CDR2 ANQGSEA. In nucleotides, the CDR3 is TGCAGCCCATCTAAAAGCGCTGAAGCTTTCTTT. The encoded protein is CSPSKSAEAFF.

The V call is TRBV7-8, the J call TRBJ2-1; a possible D gene is TRBD2 (6 bases). Trimming shortened V by 5 bases and J by 8 bases, and 13 bases separated the two germline ends. This CDR3 has 13 residues. Germline assignment: CDR1 SGHVS and CDR2 FQNEAQ. The CDR3 here is CASSPTAGHEQFF. In DNA, the CDR3 is TGTGCCAGCAGCCCGACCGCGGGGCATGAGCAGTTCTTC.

This clonotype was seen a few times. The rearrangement uses TRBV7-9 and TRBJ2-4, with a possible D match to TRBD2 (6 bases). Trimming left V 5 bases short and J 6 bases short, with 23 bases between. CDR1 and CDR2 (germline): SEHNR, FQNEAQ (reference sequence). The length of the CDR3 is 17 residues. The CDR3 DNA sequence: TGTGCCAGCAGCGCCTCCATGGGGCTAGCGTGGGGAAACATTCAGTACTTC. Translating gives CASSASMGLAWGNIQYF.

The rearrangement uses TRBV4-3 and TRBJ2-1; D perhaps matches TRBD2 (7 bases). The last part of the DNA fits TRBJ2-7 better; the J call may be wrong. The CDR3 length is 16 residues. Germline V gives CDR1 LGHNA, CDR2 YSLEER. CDR3 sequence reads: CASSQDAGAIYNEQYF. DNA of the CDR3: TGCGCCAGCAGCCAAGACGCGGGGGCCATTTACAATGAGCAGTACTTC.

As to this clonotype: Given a much more abundant clone one base away, this may be a read error. The chain links TRBV12-3 or TRBV12-4 to TRBJ2-5; the D call may be TRBD1 or TRBD2 (5 bases each). The DNA end is more similar to TRBJ2-1, so the J call may be wrong. The CDR3 length is 16 residues. CDR3 amino acids: CASSTWGRGAQETQFF. The CDR3 region has the DNA TGTGCCAGCAGTACATGGGGCCGGGGCGCACAAGAGACCCAGTTCTTC.

The chain couples TRBV4-2 to TRBJ1-4, with 7 bases identical to TRBD1. Germline CDR1 LGHNA, CDR2 YNFKEQ. The CDR3 runs to 16 residues. The junction had 9 bases not matched to a gene; V was cut back by 4 bases and J by 4 bases. CDR3 residues: CASSPTGGTVNEKLFF. As DNA, the CDR3 is TGTGCCAGCAGCCCCACCGGAGGGACAGTTAATGAAAAACTGTTTTTT.

With respect to this clonotype: One base away lies a much larger clone, so this may be a sequencing read error. The V call is TRBV5-1, the J call TRBJ2-5, with a possible D match to TRBD1 (6 bases). The length of the CDR3 is 13 residues. The germline CDR1 and CDR2 sequences are SGHRS and YFSETQ. This chain's CDR3 is CASSLEGGEIQYF. The CDR3, as DNA: TGCGCCAGCAGCTTGGAAGGGGGAGAGATCCAGTACTTC.